This T cell receptor beta chain was retrieved from a study of CD8 T cells in Susac syndrome (dated by TCRdb to between 2019 and 2020). Turning to the overall study: Of the Susac syndrome patients who were sequenced, roughly 6 had clinically active disease and about eight were in clinical remission. The study used repertoire sequencing to test whether antigen drove CD8+ T cell activation and differentiation in Susac syndrome. At blood withdrawal, Susac syndrome patients were either therapy-naive, taking corticosteroids (in some cases with IVIg as well), or taking IVIg alone. Beyond this particular receptor, the publication reports: The CD4+ T cell repertoire of patients with Susac syndrome showed no detectable clonal expansion. The TCR sequencing and HLA analysis was acknowledged to have included a relatively small number of individuals.

On this clonotype: Its antigen is currently not known. Base qualities are missing; no much larger clone stands one base away.

Peripheral blood CD8+ and CD4+ T cells from healthy donors, Susac syndrome patients and multiple sclerosis patients were profiled using high-throughput TCR beta sequencing. The Susac syndrome patients fulfilled recently defined diagnostic criteria for either definite or probable disease. CD8+ TEMRA cells were enriched by FACS, while bulk CD8+ and CD4+ T cells were purified by magnetic negative isolation. Blood was drawn into EDTA tubes, processed within 24 hours, and PBMCs were isolated by density gradient centrifugation. PBMCs intended for TCR sequencing were cryopreserved in liquid nitrogen and were subsequently thawed in a 37 degrees C water bath. Purity of sorted or isolated CD4+, CD8+ and CD8+ TEMRA cells was at least 90%. RNA was extracted using the RNeasy kit, and roughly 0.45 to 1 microgram was reverse transcribed with random hexamers. The immunoSEQ multiplex PCR assay, which covers 54 Vbeta and 13 Jbeta segments, was used to amplify TCR beta CDR3 regions. Bias from PCR amplification was corrected by using a synthetic template baseline for primer optimization and for computational correction. The study's own analysis went as follows. Reads were assigned to V, D and J genes according to IMGT and analyzed in immunoSEQ Analyzer, with only productive sequences retained. Clonality was computed as one minus Shannon entropy normalized by log2 of the number of productive unique sequences. Public and private clones were assessed among the 100 most prevalent clones of each patient and control. A clone was defined as Susac-specific if it was absent from the healthy and MS cohorts, from 1052 published viral clones and from other ImmuneACCESS disease sequences. In-frame beta chains were kept once TCRdb had trimmed the public reads at Q25 with fastp and called clones with MiXCR. Rows are unified per CDR3 protein, each entry keeping the most common DNA and genes. The V and J calls here are based on TCRdb, not the publication. The sample yields 210,000 or so distinct CDR3 sequences; about 95% were counted once. In total, the top ten clones hold 0.15% to 0.2% of the sample.

The germline V gene sets CDR1 to SGDLS and CDR2 to YYNGEE. The CDR3 runs 17 amino acids, cysteine and phenylalanine included. Of the read, only the CDR3 DNA is kept; its 51 bases are in frame from base 1. V sheds 0 bases and J sheds 3 bases, leaving 16 bases between their ends. The sequencing input was CD4+ T cells from PBMCs. The receptor chain draws on TRBV9 and TRBJ1-3; the D segment could be TRBD1, given 5 matching bases. The TCR was taken from a human donor with Susac syndrome. For the CDR3, the sequence is CASSVAIGAGNGNTIYF. The DNA sequence is as follows: TGTGCCAGCAGCGTAGCTATCGGGGCGGGAAATGGAAACACCATATATTTT. The entire variable domain, with the stretches around the CDR3 drawn from the reference TRBV9 and TRBJ1-3 proteins, is DSGVTQTPKHLITATGQRVTLRCSPRSGDLSVYWYQQSLDQGLQFLIQYYNGEERAKGNILERFSAQQFPDLHSELNLSSLELGDSALYFCASSVAIGAGNGNTIYFGEGSWLTVV.